Listed below are T cell receptor beta chains from one sample, sequenced in a study of T cell repertoires in cytomegalovirus infection. Their recognized antigens are unknown. TCRdb analysed the reads with MiXCR anew, one entry per CDR3 protein. The table has fewer than 900,000 distinct CDR3 sequences, 25% to 35% seen once. Material: cultured CD8+ T cells from PBMCs, obtained from culture after CMV antigen stimulation. These receptors were obtained from a human donor in good health (CMV status not recorded). Some clones in this sample may be carry-over from other donors' samples. Both conserved end residues are part of each CDR3.

>11|TRBV27|TRBJ1-1
CASSSGPEAFF
>14|TRBV6-6|TRBJ2-3
CASSYRSSTDTQYF
>12|TRBV28|TRBJ2-1
CASSFRTVEQFF
>13|TRBV6-5|TRBJ1-5
CASSYDGVQPQHF
>13|TRBV12-3/TRBV12-4|TRBJ2-7
CASSFRTGDEQYF
>15|TRBV10-3|TRBJ1-3
CAISGRASSGNTIYF
>15|TRBV7-2|TRBJ2-5
CASSRVTGAQETQYF
>12|TRBV12-3/TRBV12-4|TRBJ2-5
CASSPVQETQYF
>15|TRBV7-6|TRBJ2-3
CASSPFGADSDTQYF
>12|TRBV29-1|TRBJ1-2
CSAEGGEYGYTF
>13|TRBV4-1|TRBJ1-2
CASSQETVYGYTF
>18|TRBV7-2|TRBJ2-2
CASSLPQGANPNTGELFF
>15|TRBV7-9|TRBJ2-1
CASSKTGDPYNEQFF
>11|TRBV27|TRBJ2-3
CASDLVDTQYF
>13|TRBV27|TRBJ1-5
CASSLLGTQPQHF
>15|TRBV11-2|TRBJ2-2
CASSLNIANTGELFF
>18|TRBV7-6|TRBJ2-1
CASSSTGLAGGKVHEQFF
>14|TRBV5-1|TRBJ1-1
CASSLDLRATEAFF
>15|TRBV4-1|TRBJ2-7
CASSQDKGGAYEQYF
>14|TRBV29-1|TRBJ1-1
CSVNTYDMNTEAFF
>15|TRBV7-2|TRBJ2-3
CASSPPGWGADTQYF
>13|TRBV5-6|TRBJ1-4
CASSSGNVEKLFF
>17|TRBV6-1|TRBJ2-5
CASSRPSGGAPGETQYF
>14|TRBV5-4|TRBJ2-7
CASSFTGGPHEQYF
>13|TRBV7-2|TRBJ2-3
CASRGSGEDTQYF
>16|TRBV7-2|TRBJ1-5
CASSLGTTFSNQPQHF
>16|TRBV12-3/TRBV12-4|TRBJ2-3
CASSTALGLSTDTQYF